The 28 T cell receptor beta chains reported below all come from one sample, sequenced in a study of OX40 agonist ivuxolimab in advanced cancers. Library method: the immunoSEQ multiplex PCR assay. This immuneACCESS table, as held by TCRdb, lists in-frame sequences with V and J called but not all clones. Of the missing ones, under half trace to an unresolved V gene in checked studies; the others have no known cause. The sample includes about 46,000 clones, with 88% observed a single time. Of the sample, about three fifths falls within the top ten clones. The material was CD4+ or CD8+ T cells sorted from blood, obtained in a trial of the OX40 agonist ivuxolimab. These receptors originate from an adult with an advanced solid tumor such as melanoma, head and neck, liver or kidney cancer.

This clone was counted between two and nine times. This rearrangement joins TRBV10-2 to TRBJ1-2, with TRBD1 matching 8 bases. With 5 bases clipped from V and 11 bases from J, the junction kept 10 bases outside the gene matches. Germline loops: CDR1 WSHSY, CDR2 SAAADI. This CDR3 has 13 amino acids. The DNA of the CDR3 is TGCGCCAGCAGTACCGGGACAGGCGAAATGTACACCTTC. It is translated as CASSTGTGEMYTF.

This clone appeared a single time. The rearrangement uses TRBV7-8 and TRBJ2-7; D unclear. V was trimmed by 4 bases and J by 2 bases, leaving 15 bases between them. The V gene's germline CDR1 is SGHVS and CDR2 FQNEAQ. This CDR3 has 15 residues. CDR3 sequence (DNA): TGTGCCAGCAGCTCCGGACCCACGGTAACCTACGAGCAGTACTTC. This translates into CASSSGPTVTYEQYF.

The rearrangement joins TRBV19 to TRBJ2-3; tentatively, D is TRBD2 (6 bases). Germline CDR1 is LNHDA and CDR2 is SQIVND (reference sequence). CDR3 length: 14 residues. V dropped 7 bases and J dropped 1 base, with 12 bases sitting between them. The CDR3 DNA sequence: TGTGCCAGTACTTCCGGGGGTGGCACAGATACGCAGTATTTT. Translation: CASTSGGGTDTQYF. Combining the CDR3 with reference TRBV19 and TRBJ2-3 gives the whole variable domain DGGITQSPKYLFRKEGQNVTLSCEQNLNHDAMYWYRQDPGQGLRLIYYSQIVNDFQKGDIAEGYSVSREKKESFPLTVTSAQKNPTAFYLCASTSGGGTDTQYFGPGTRLTVL.

This clone occurred a few times. J is TRBJ2-7 and V is TRBV7-8, with unresolved D. The V end lost 0 bases, the J end lost 6 bases, and 9 bases lay between the germline ends. The CDR3 is made up of 13 amino acids. Germline assignment: CDR1 SGHVS and CDR2 FQNEAQ. The CDR3 nucleotides are TGTGCCAGCAGCTTAGCGCGGATCCGCGAGCAGTACTTC. Translated, it gives CASSLARIREQYF.

The chain uses TRBV4-1 and TRBJ1-4; D uncertain. The V end was cut by 1 base, the J end by 8 bases, with 14 bases between. In germline, CDR1 is MGHRA, CDR2 YSYEKL. The CDR3 has 15 residues. CDR3 protein: CASSQAGYDKEKLFF. The CDR3 nucleotides read TGCGCCAGCAGCCAAGCTGGGTATGATAAGGAAAAACTGTTTTTT.

In DNA, the CDR3 is TGTGCCAGCAGCCCTGGGACTAGCGGGGTCTCCTACGAGCAGTACTTC. It specifies CASSPGTSGVSYEQYF. The chain has TRBV5-4 and TRBJ2-7; the match to TRBD2 covers 13 bases. In germline, CDR1 is SGHNT, CDR2 YYREEE (reference sequence). The V segment lost 4 bases and the J segment 0 bases; nucleotides outside the gene matches: 4. The CDR3 covers 16 residues.

The gene calls are TRBV14 and TRBJ2-5; 10 positions match TRBD1. The CDR3 is 14 residues long. Germline V gene data show CDR1 as SGHDN and CDR2 as FVKESK. V dropped 4 bases and J dropped 5; count of bases not matched to a gene: 4. DNA for the CDR3: TGTGCCAGCAGCCGACAGGGGGCGGGGGAGACCCAGTACTTC. This encodes CASSRQGAGETQYF. Supplemented by reference TRBV14 and TRBJ2-5, the full variable domain reads EAGVTQFPSHSVIEKGQTVTLRCDPISGHDNLYWYRRVMGKEIKFLLHFVKESKQDESGMPNNRFLAERTGGTYSTLKVQPAELEDSGVYFCASSRQGAGETQYFGPGTRLLVL.

The gene calls are TRBV6-1 and TRBJ2-3; TRBD1 matches at 9 bases. Germline values: CDR1 MNHNS, CDR2 SASEGT. V dropped 1 base and J dropped 1; count of bases not matched to a gene: 9. The CDR3 runs to 18 residues. CDR3 nucleotide sequence: TGTGCCAGCAGTGAAGTCTGGACAGGGGCCTTCGGCACAGATACGCAGTATTTT. This sequence encodes CASSEVWTGAFGTDTQYF.

This rearrangement joins TRBV19 to TRBJ2-2, with 7 bases that match TRBD1. The CDR3 runs to 15 residues. The germline gives CDR1 LNHDA, CDR2 SQIVND (reference sequence). V lost 3 bases, J lost 4 bases, and 5 bases stayed unmatched. In DNA, the CDR3 is TGTGCCAGTAGTATGGGCAGGGGGTCCACCGGGGAGCTGTTTTTT. Translated, it gives CASSMGRGSTGELFF.

The genes are TRBV18 and TRBJ2-7; 12 bases align to TRBD1. The J segment lost 4 bases and the V segment lost 2 bases, leaving 6 bases of the junction unmatched. CDR1 is KGHSH and CDR2 is LQKENI in the germline V gene. This CDR3 is built from 16 residues. The CDR3 region is CASSPTGTGGRYEQYF. CDR3 bases: TGTGCCAGCTCACCAACCGGGACAGGGGGCAGGTACGAGCAGTACTTC.

V gene TRBV19 combines with J gene TRBJ2-7, with 8 nucleotides matching TRBD1. The ends lost 4 bases at V and 5 bases at J; junction bases unmatched: 4. From germline, CDR1 is LNHDA and CDR2 SQIVND (reference sequence). CDR3 size: 13 residues. Here the CDR3 DNA reads TGTGCCAGTAGTAAGGCAGGGGGCAACGAGCAGTACTTC. It codes for CASSKAGGNEQYF.

This sequence joins TRBV7-3 and TRBJ1-1; D is possibly TRBD1 (5 bases). V was clipped by 1 base and J by 4 bases, with 13 bases between them. The germline gives CDR1 SGHTA, CDR2 FQGTGA. There are 15 residues in the CDR3. The CDR3 nucleotides are TGTGCCAGCAGCTTAAACCCCTCTGGGGCCACTGAAGCTTTCTTT. Translated: CASSLNPSGATEAFF.

This clone occurred a few times. The chain couples TRBV19 to TRBJ1-5; the match to TRBD1 covers 7 bases. V dropped 8 bases and J dropped 6; count of bases not matched to a gene: 13. CDR1 is LNHDA and CDR2 is SQIVND in the germline V gene (reference sequence). This CDR3 comprises 15 residues. CDR3 sequence (DNA): TGTGCCAGTTCAGAGGGGGCGAGTAGGGGTCAGCCCCAGCATTTT. It codes for CASSEGASRGQPQHF.

The chain uses TRBV27 and TRBJ2-7; either TRBD1 or TRBD2 may supply D (5 bases each). The CDR3 has 15 amino acids. V was cut by 10 bases and J by 3 bases, with 22 bases left in between. Germline V gene sequence: CDR1 MNHEY, CDR2 SMNVEV (reference sequence). The CDR3 is CATSGPSSGFYEQYF. The CDR3 DNA follows: TGTGCCACCTCGGGGCCTAGTAGTGGTTTCTACGAGCAGTACTTC.

This chain connects TRBV21-1 to TRBJ1-2; the table calls TRBD1, which could not be checked here. TRBV21-1 is a known pseudogene. CDR3 length: 13 amino acids. This CDR3 reads CASSKFPGSGYTF. CDR3 DNA sequence: TGTGCCAGCAGCAAATTTCCAGGTTCCGGCTACACCTTC.

The chain employs TRBV29-1 and TRBJ2-1; 11 bases align to TRBD2. Germline V gives CDR1 SQVTM, CDR2 ANQGSEA. The CDR3 is 15 amino acids. J was trimmed by 9 bases and V by 0 bases; bases with no gene match: 7. CDR3 DNA sequence: TGCAGCGTTGAAGATCTTAGCGGGGGGGCGGGTGAGCAGTTCTTC. This codes for CSVEDLSGGAGEQFF.

The chain recombines TRBV7-2 with TRBJ2-1, with TRBD2 matching over 12 bases. V was pared by 1 base and J by 6 bases, with 7 bases of the junction left unmatched. This CDR3 contains 17 residues. The germline V gene encodes CDR1 SGHTA and CDR2 FQGNSA. CDR3 amino acids: CASSLVPSGRAGNEQFF. The CDR3 coding sequence is TGTGCCAGCAGCTTAGTTCCTAGCGGGAGGGCCGGCAATGAGCAGTTCTTC.

The chain couples TRBV19 to TRBJ2-5, with D unclear. Germline V gene lookup returns CDR1 LNHDA and CDR2 SQIVND (reference sequence). Trimming removed 4 bases at V and 6 bases at J, with 9 bases between. CDR3 size: 12 residues. The chain's CDR3 is CASSTSGKTQYF. CDR3 nucleotide sequence: TGTGCCAGTAGTACTAGTGGGAAGACCCAGTACTTC.

This clone appeared a few times. The junction does not match germline at one end; this may be a read error. The genes are TRBV7-7 and TRBJ2-6; D not resolved. CDR1 and CDR2 (germline): SSHAT, FNYEAQ (reference sequence). This CDR3 has 14 amino acids. The chain's CDR3 is CASSPSPGANVLTF. The CDR3 DNA reads as TGTGCTAGCAGCCCTTCCCCCGGGGCCAACGTCCTGACTTTC.

The CDR3, as DNA: TGTGCCAGCAGCCCCGGGACTAGCGGGGTACAGGGGGAGACCCAGTACTTC. Its translation is CASSPGTSGVQGETQYF. The genes are TRBV4-2 and TRBJ2-5, with 13 bases matching TRBD2. The CDR3 runs 17 residues. After removal of 4 bases from V and 5 bases from J, the junction contained 10 bases not matched to a gene. CDR1 is LGHNA and CDR2 is YNFKEQ in the germline V gene.

The J gene is TRBJ1-1, the V gene TRBV6-1, with D perhaps TRBD1 (5 bases). Trimming pared 5 bases from V and 7 bases from J, leaving 17 bases between. Germline V gives CDR1 MNHNS, CDR2 SASEGT. This CDR3 is built from 14 residues. DNA for the CDR3: TGTGCCAGCAGTCCGAGCAGGGTTCGTAATGAAGCTTTCTTT. Protein: CASSPSRVRNEAFF.

The rearrangement uses TRBV7-9 and TRBJ2-2, with 11 bases that match TRBD2. The CDR3 consists of 16 residues. V lost 5 bases, J lost 5 bases, and 7 bases stayed unmatched. Per germline, CDR1 SEHNR and CDR2 FQNEAQ (reference sequence). In DNA form, the CDR3 reads TGTGCCAGCAGCCCCGGTGGACTAGCGGGTACCGGGGAGCTGTTTTTT. Translated, it gives CASSPGGLAGTGELFF.

This clone has only one observation. The rearrangement uses TRBV18 and TRBJ1-1, with 7 positions matching TRBD1. V lost 0 bases to trimming and J lost 6 bases; unmatched junction nucleotides: 10. This CDR3 is built from 16 residues. CDR1 KGHSH and CDR2 LQKENI come from the germline V gene. This CDR3 is CASSPPVGTVVPEAFF. In DNA, the CDR3 is TGTGCCAGCTCACCACCGGTGGGGACAGTCGTTCCTGAAGCTTTCTTT. Full variable domain (rest looked up from reference TRBV18 and TRBJ1-1): NAGVMQNPRHLVRRRGQEARLRCSPMKGHSHVYWYRQLPEEGLKFMVYLQKENIIDESGMPKERFSAEFPKEGPSILRIQQVVRGDSAAYFCASSPPVGTVVPEAFFGQGTRLTVV.

The V call is TRBV30, the J call TRBJ1-6, with 8 positions matching TRBD1. This CDR3 has 14 amino acids. Germline assignment: CDR1 GTSNPN and CDR2 SVGIG (reference sequence). With V trimmed by 4 bases and J by 7 bases, 6 bases remained unmatched. This chain's CDR3 is CAWNQGAENSPLHF. The CDR3 DNA reads TGTGCCTGGAACCAGGGGGCGGAAAATTCACCCCTCCACTTT.

The chain is built from TRBV5-6 and TRBJ1-4; 7 bases are a match to TRBD1. Germline V gives CDR1 SGHDT, CDR2 YYEEEE. The CDR3 spans 15 residues. With 4 bases clipped from V and 7 bases from J, the junction kept 10 bases outside the gene matches. Here the CDR3 reads CASSLRTGYSEKLFF. The CDR3 nucleotides are TGTGCCAGCAGCCTCAGGACAGGTTACTCTGAAAAACTGTTTTTT.

V gene TRBV7-9 combines with J gene TRBJ2-5; D is ambiguous. Trimming took 6 bases from V and 2 from J, leaving 7 bases between them. In germline, CDR1 is SEHNR, CDR2 FQNEAQ (reference sequence). This CDR3 has 12 residues. The CDR3 DNA reads TGTGCCAGCAGTCCAGCTCAAGAGACCCAGTACTTC. Protein sequence: CASSPAQETQYF.

The rearrangement uses TRBV4-2 and TRBJ2-1, with 14 bases fitting TRBD2. CDR3 size: 17 residues. From germline, CDR1 is LGHNA and CDR2 YNFKEQ. V lost 0 bases to trimming and J lost 7 bases; unmatched junction nucleotides: 5. The CDR3 bases are TGTGCCAGCAGCCAAGAGGGACTAGCGGGAGCGTTGAATGAGCAGTTCTTC. Amino acid sequence: CASSQEGLAGALNEQFF.

The V gene is TRBV19, the J gene TRBJ2-7; TRBD2 aligns across 11 bases. After removal of 9 bases from V and 0 bases from J, the junction contained 7 bases not matched to a gene. CDR1 and CDR2 (germline): LNHDA, SQIVND (reference sequence). CDR3 length: 15 residues. The CDR3 nucleotides are TGTGCCAGCGGTAGCGGGAGGGCCGTCTCCTACGAGCAGTACTTC. Its protein product is CASGSGRAVSYEQYF.